What follows is one T cell receptor beta chain and its context. Its target is not known. The same CDR3 also results from other DNA sequences found in this sample. Expressed TCRB transcripts were sequenced because the isolated RNA had all been reverse transcribed beforehand. Clones were sequenced by immunoSEQ multiplex PCR, and TCRdb holds only the in-frame ones, with some missing. The table has roughly 500,000 clones, about 10% seen once; the top ten hold about 0.045%. The purity of all sorted populations exceeded 95%. The data stem from a study of beta chain features in type 1 diabetes. Overall study findings and caveats: The naive, central memory and Treg TCRB repertoires of patients appeared to be more similar to one another than those of healthy donors. People with Type 1 diabetes carried modestly yet significantly shorter TCRB CDR3s in all four CD4+ subsets. More deletions and fewer insertions at VDJ junctions were found in patients with type 1 diabetes.

The length of the CDR3 is 12 residues. The germline CDR1 and CDR2 sequences are SEHNR and FQNEAQ (reference sequence). V was cut by 8 bases and J by 1 base, with 7 bases left in between. The receptor was isolated from a woman aged 18-30 years in good health. Sequencing was carried out using naive CD4+ T cells from blood. This chain connects TRBV7-9 to TRBJ2-3; the D is unclear. This CDR3 reads CASSSRTDTQYF. CDR3 bases: TGTGCCAGCTCGAGCCGCACAGATACGCAGTATTTT.